The clone carrying this T cell receptor (beta chain) was counted a single time. This sample was taken from a study of shared T cell receptors in the human thymus. The table came from immunoSEQ multiplex PCR; TCRdb's copy has only in-frame clones and leaves some out. The table includes approximately 730,000 clones, 80% to 90% detected once. V lost 5 bases and J 6 bases, leaving 13 bases between the germline ends. This CDR3 is built from 12 residues. The germline gives CDR1 SQVTM, CDR2 ANQGSEA. The same specimen was also included in a second study, on human thymus T cells.

V usage is TRBV29-1 and J usage is TRBJ1-2; D may be TRBD1 (6 bases). This clonotype was obtained from a girl in the first two years of life with a congenital heart defect. The sample was thymocytes. This CDR3 is CSVNEQGNGYTF. The CDR3 DNA sequence: TGCAGCGTTAACGAACAGGGAAATGGCTACACCTTC.